This entry lists 24 T cell receptor beta chains sequenced from one sample in a study of cytomegalovirus exposure and HLA in healthy donors. PCR amplification relied on 60 Vbeta primers (plus 13 Jbeta primers). Generated by immunoSEQ multiplex PCR, the TCRdb table keeps only in-frame clones and is missing some. Counted here are 150,000 or so clones, about 75% occurring once; the ten biggest clones make up less than 3%. The sample consisted of PBMCs. Receptors were obtained from a female donor in good health and CMV-seronegative.

The chain employs TRBV11-2 and TRBJ2-5, with a tentative D call TRBD2 (5 bases). Germline CDR1 SGHAT, CDR2 FQNNGV. CDR3 length equals 16 residues. V lost 4 bases to trimming and J lost 5 bases, with 20 bases between them. The CDR3: CASSSRVRSVYETQYF. CDR3 nucleotide sequence: TGTGCCAGCAGCTCCCGGGTCCGTAGCGTTTATGAGACCCAGTACTTC.

The rearrangement joins TRBV4-2 to TRBJ1-1; 9 nucleotides agree with TRBD1. V shed 5 bases, J shed 4 bases, and the junction held 11 bases outside the gene matches. Germline CDR1 reads LGHNA; CDR2 reads YNFKEQ. The CDR3 extends over 16 amino acids. CDR3 DNA sequence: TGTGCCAGCAGCACCCTACAGGGGGCGGTGAGCACTGAAGCTTTCTTT. Its protein product is CASSTLQGAVSTEAFF.

The genes are TRBV7-6 and TRBJ2-1; TRBD2 might be the D (5 bases). Trimming stripped 3 bases from V and 6 bases from J, with 18 bases between. Germline CDR1 is SGHVS and CDR2 is FNYEAQ. The CDR3 extends over 16 amino acids. As DNA, the CDR3 is TGTGCCAGCAGCTTTAACCGGCCGGACGAGGGCAATGAGCAGTTCTTC. Its protein is CASSFNRPDEGNEQFF.

This rearrangement joins TRBV4-2 to TRBJ2-5; 9 nucleotides match TRBD1. The tail of the sequence fits TRBJ2-7 better, so the J call may be wrong. This CDR3 is built from 14 residues. Germline lookup yields CDR1 LGHNA and CDR2 YNFKEQ. The CDR3, as DNA: TGTGCCAGCAGCCAATCGGACAGGGGCTACGAGCAGTACTTC. Its protein is CASSQSDRGYEQYF.

The rearrangement uses TRBV10-2 and TRBJ2-1; 8 bases map to TRBD2. The CDR3 consists of 15 residues. Germline V gene sequence: CDR1 WSHSY, CDR2 SAAADI. V lost 6 bases, J lost 6 bases, and 10 bases stayed unmatched. The CDR3 DNA reads as TGCGCCAGCAGGGATGGACTAGCAAGGGTCAATGAGCAGTTCTTC. Its protein product is CASRDGLARVNEQFF.

For the CDR3, the DNA is TGCGCCAGCAGCCAAGGGCGGGACAGGGGGCGTAACTATGGCTACACCTTC. Protein sequence: CASSQGRDRGRNYGYTF. The chain is built from TRBV4-3 and TRBJ1-2; 12 positions match TRBD1. The CDR3 has 17 residues. Germline CDR1 is LGHNA and CDR2 is YSLEER. V lost 1 base and J lost 1; bases outside the gene matches: 4.

The rearrangement uses TRBV16 and TRBJ1-1; 8 nucleotides match TRBD1. CDR3 size: 15 residues. Losses at the gene ends were 4 bases for V and 1 base for J; bases not matched to a gene: 5. Germline values: CDR1 KGHSY, CDR2 FQNENV. The CDR3 loop is CASSRSGGENTEAFF. The CDR3 bases are TGTGCCAGCAGCCGCTCAGGGGGCGAGAACACTGAAGCTTTCTTT.

V usage is TRBV29-1 and J usage is TRBJ1-2; D not certain. The CDR3 totals 11 residues. Trimming shortened V by 4 bases and J by 5 bases, and 8 bases separated the two germline ends. CDR1 and CDR2 (germline): SQVTM, ANQGSEA. The CDR3 here is CSVGSGYGYTF. Written as DNA, the CDR3 is TGCAGCGTTGGATCGGGATATGGCTACACCTTC.

The gene calls are TRBV7-8 and TRBJ1-4, with 11 bases aligning to TRBD1. Trimming took 7 bases from V and 7 from J; bases not matched to a gene: 17. Germline values: CDR1 SGHVS, CDR2 FQNEAQ. The CDR3 has 18 residues. The CDR3 loop is CASTQNPGQGGVGEKLFF. For the CDR3, the DNA is TGTGCCAGCACCCAGAATCCGGGACAGGGGGGTGTCGGTGAAAAACTGTTTTTT.

The rearrangement uses TRBV5-4 and TRBJ1-3, with a possible D match to TRBD1 (5 bases). From germline, CDR1 is SGHNT and CDR2 YYREEE (reference sequence). The germline V and J ends were trimmed by 6 bases and 2 bases, with 15 bases remaining between them. CDR3 length equals 15 residues. The chain's CDR3 is CASKLEEGPGNTIYF. In nucleotides, the CDR3 is TGTGCCAGCAAGCTCGAGGAGGGGCCTGGAAACACCATATATTTT.

The chain is built from TRBV7-8 and TRBJ2-7, with 7 bases matching TRBD2. Trimming cost V 3 bases and J 8 bases; bases outside gene matches: 7. This CDR3 comprises 13 residues. Germline V lookup: CDR1 SGHVS, CDR2 FQNEAQ. As DNA, the CDR3 is TGTGCCAGCAGCTTGGAACGGGAGGCTCAGCAGTACTTC. Its protein is CASSLEREAQQYF.

CDR3 in amino acids: CASSGDSRRNTIYF. In DNA form, the CDR3 reads TGTGCCAGCAGTGGGGACAGCCGACGAAACACCATATATTTT. This chain connects TRBV6-5 to TRBJ1-3; 7 bases agree with TRBD1. This CDR3 contains 14 residues. Trimming cost V 5 bases and J 5 bases; bases outside gene matches: 6. Germline assignment: CDR1 MNHEY and CDR2 SVGAGI.

This clone was observed a single time. CDR3 in amino acids: CASSPEGAGNHEQYF. CDR3 nucleotides: TGTGCCAGCAGCCCCGAAGGGGCAGGGAACCACGAGCAGTACTTC. The chain uses TRBV6-5 and TRBJ2-7; D is perhaps TRBD1 (5 bases). Trimming removed 6 bases at V and 5 bases at J, with 20 bases between. This CDR3 region has 15 residues. Per germline, CDR1 MNHEY and CDR2 SVGAGI.

The chain carries TRBV14 and TRBJ2-7; 11 positions agree with TRBD2. After removal of 5 bases from V and 5 bases from J, the junction contained 11 bases not matched to a gene. CDR3 length equals 16 residues. Germline V gene sequence: CDR1 SGHDN, CDR2 FVKESK. The CDR3 DNA follows: TGTGCCAGCAGCTACGCAACACTAGCGGGGGTCGACGAGCAGTACTTC. Translated: CASSYATLAGVDEQYF.

Comment on this clone: The same CDR3 arises from other DNA sequences in this sample as well. V and J are TRBV9 and TRBJ2-5; 10 bases are shared with TRBD1. The CDR3 length is 14 residues. The V gene's germline CDR1 is SGDLS and CDR2 YYNGEE. V was clipped by 4 bases and J by 5 bases; unmatched bases: 5. CDR3 sequence: CASSFQDRGETQYF. For the CDR3, the DNA is TGTGCCAGCAGCTTCCAGGACAGGGGGGAGACCCAGTACTTC.

This clone was observed a single time. CDR3 in amino acids: CASSLGTEQYF. CDR3 nucleotide sequence: TGTGCCAGCAGCCTTGGGACAGAGCAGTACTTC. The V gene is TRBV5-8, the J gene TRBJ2-7, with D possibly matching TRBD1 (6 bases). CDR1 and CDR2 (germline): SGHTS, YDEGEE. CDR3 size: 11 residues. Trimming removed 4 bases at V and 7 bases at J, with 9 bases between. The entire variable domain, with the rest obtained from reference TRBV5-8 and TRBJ2-7, is as follows: EAGVTQSPTHLIKTRGQQATLRCSPISGHTSVYWYQQALGLGLQFLLWYDEGEERNRGNFPPRFSGRQFPNYSSELNVNALELEDSALYLCASSLGTEQYFGPGTRLTVT.

In DNA, the CDR3 is TGCAGCGTATCGACTAGCGGGAGAACCGGGGAGCTGTTTTTT. Translating it yields CSVSTSGRTGELFF. This chain joins TRBV29-1 and TRBJ2-2; TRBD2 agrees at 12 bases. CDR3 length: 14 residues. Germline CDR1 SQVTM, CDR2 ANQGSEA. V was pared by 6 bases and J by 5 bases, with 4 bases of the junction left unmatched.

This clone was found a few times. V usage is TRBV2 and J usage is TRBJ2-7; TRBD2 matches at 7 bases. The CDR3 contains 14 residues. Germline values: CDR1 SNHLY, CDR2 FYNNEI. The junction had 9 bases not matched to a gene; V was cut back by 7 bases and J by 3 bases. For the CDR3, the DNA is TGTGCCAGCACCCGGGGAGGGCCGAGCTACGAGCAGTACTTC. This gives the protein CASTRGGPSYEQYF.

The chain employs TRBV7-6 and TRBJ2-1; D is perhaps TRBD2 (5 bases). Looked up from germline, CDR1 is SGHVS and CDR2 is FNYEAQ. Trimming removed 1 base at V and 0 bases at J, with 10 bases between. The CDR3 covers 16 residues. In nucleotides, the CDR3 is TGTGCCAGCAGCTTAGGGACTCCATTCTCCTACAATGAGCAGTTCTTC. This translates into CASSLGTPFSYNEQFF.

The chain uses TRBV5-5 and TRBJ1-6; perhaps TRBD1 as D (5 bases). CDR3 length equals 17 residues. The V and J ends lost 3 bases and 1 base respectively, with 14 bases between them. Germline V gene sequence: CDR1 SGHKS, CDR2 YYEKEE (reference sequence). The CDR3 region is CASSSGQRGSYNSPLHF. CDR3 in DNA: TGTGCCAGCAGCTCTGGACAAAGAGGATCCTATAATTCACCCCTCCACTTT.

This chain joins TRBV27 and TRBJ2-7, with a tentative D call TRBD1 (6 bases). Germline values: CDR1 MNHEY, CDR2 SMNVEV (reference sequence). With 3 bases removed from V and 5 bases from J, the gap between germline ends came to 20 bases. This CDR3 has 16 residues. For the CDR3, the DNA is TGTGCCAGCAGTTTCCACCCCCGCAGGGGTTTCGACGAGCAGTACTTC. Protein product: CASSFHPRRGFDEQYF.

This chain connects TRBV6-5 to TRBJ2-7; D not resolved. CDR3 length: 11 amino acids. Trimming left V 2 bases short and J 7 bases short, with 6 bases between. CDR1 and CDR2 (germline): MNHEY, SVGAGI. The CDR3 is CASSYGGEQYF. CDR3 in DNA: TGTGCCAGCAGTTACGGCGGTGAGCAGTACTTC.

This clone has just one count. The chain employs TRBV28 and TRBJ2-1; 8 positions agree with TRBD2. The CDR3 spans 14 residues. The V and J ends lost 8 bases and 0 bases, in that order; junction bases with no gene match: 3. Germline assignment: CDR1 MDHEN and CDR2 SYDVKM. The CDR3 region is CASVSGDSYNEQFF. As DNA, the CDR3 is TGTGCCAGCGTTAGCGGGGACTCCTACAATGAGCAGTTCTTC.

The chain combines TRBV18 with TRBJ1-4; tentatively, D is TRBD1 (5 bases). Germline V gene lookup returns CDR1 KGHSH and CDR2 LQKENI. V shed 5 bases and J shed 8 bases, with 15 bases lying between them. The CDR3 length is 14 residues. CDR3 region: CASSTGTTVEKLFF. The DNA for the CDR3 is TGTGCCAGCTCAACCGGGACTACAGTGGAAAAACTGTTTTTT.